These 25 T cell receptor beta chains were sequenced from one sample in a study of T cell responses to AZD1222 COVID-19 vaccine. Some clones are missing from TCRdb's copy, which holds only in-frame ones; the method was immunoSEQ multiplex PCR. The data hold roughly 100,000 clones, with approximately 81% observed a single time. Sequencing was performed on peripheral blood, taken on day 0 of AZD1222 vaccination. The receptor source for this set is an adult in good health.

V and J are TRBV28 and TRBJ1-6; a weak D match, TRBD1 (6 bases). V dropped 3 bases and J dropped 12 bases, with 9 bases sitting between them. CDR1 and CDR2 (germline): MDHEN, SYDVKM. The length of the CDR3 is 12 residues. CDR3 residues: CASSFRGLPLHF. CDR3 DNA sequence: TGTGCCAGCAGTTTTCGGGGGCTACCCCTCCACTTT.

The DNA of the CDR3 is TGTGCCAGCAGTTACGTGGGGAGCGGGGGAGGGGAGACCCAGTACTTC. Its protein product is CASSYVGSGGGETQYF. This sequence joins TRBV6-2 or TRBV6-3 and TRBJ2-5; 8 positions match TRBD2. Trimming removed 2 bases from V and 5 bases from J; junction bases left unmatched: 10. CDR1 and CDR2 (germline): MNHEY, SVGEGT. The CDR3 runs to 16 residues.

The chain recombines TRBV27 with TRBJ2-3; 8 bases align to TRBD2. The J segment lost 5 bases and the V segment lost 8 bases, leaving 12 bases of the junction unmatched. CDR3 length equals 15 residues. Germline CDR1 reads MNHEY; CDR2 reads SMNVEV (reference sequence). This chain's CDR3 is CASRRAGALGDTQYF. The DNA of the CDR3 is TGTGCCAGCCGTAGAGCGGGGGCCTTGGGAGATACGCAGTATTTT.

The genes are TRBV6-5 and TRBJ1-2; D not certain. The V and J ends lost 6 bases and 11 bases respectively, with 13 bases between them. This CDR3 is 11 amino acids long. The germline V gene has CDR1 MNHEY and CDR2 SVGAGI. Here the CDR3 DNA reads TGTGCCAGCAGGCAGTCCAATTGGTACACCTTC. Amino acid sequence: CASRQSNWYTF.

V usage is TRBV5-1 and J usage is TRBJ1-2; no definite D call. This CDR3 comprises 13 residues. Trimming left V 3 bases short and J 5 bases short, with 11 bases between. Per the germline V gene, CDR1 is SGHRS and CDR2 is YFSETQ. The DNA of the CDR3 is TGCGCCAGCAGCTCAGGAGCAAGTTATGGCTACACCTTC. Translated: CASSSGASYGYTF. The whole variable domain, remainder taken from reference TRBV5-1 and TRBJ1-2, is KAGVTQTPRYLIKTRGQQVTLSCSPISGHRSVSWYQQTPGQGLQFLFEYFSETQRNKGNFPGRFSGRQFSNSRSEMNVSTLELGDSALYLCASSSGASYGYTFGSGTRLTVV.

The DNA of the CDR3 is TGTGCCAGCAGCCAGCCAGCGGGGGGACTAGCCAAAAACATTCAGTACTTC. As protein: CASSQPAGGLAKNIQYF. This chain connects TRBV3-1 (or the pseudogene TRBV3-2) to TRBJ2-4; 9 nucleotides align to TRBD2. V lost 3 bases to trimming and J lost 0 bases; unmatched junction nucleotides: 6. The CDR3 loop spans 17 amino acids. In germline, CDR1 is LGHDT, CDR2 YNNKEL (reference sequence).

The chain employs TRBV11-3 and TRBJ2-7; no clear D gene. Trimming removed 1 base from V and 4 bases from J, with 8 bases in between. CDR3 size: 13 residues. Germline CDR1 SGHNT, CDR2 YENEEA. The CDR3 region has the DNA TGTGCCAGCAGCTTAGTTCCCTCATACGAGCAGTACGTC. It codes for CASSLVPSYEQYV.

V gene TRBV3-1 (or the pseudogene TRBV3-2) combines with J gene TRBJ1-1; D is possibly TRBD1 (5 bases). The CDR3 has 14 amino acids. Germline CDR1 reads LGHDT; CDR2 reads YNNKEL (reference sequence). Trimming left V 1 base short and J 2 bases short, with 8 bases between. The CDR3 sequence is CASSQGWGNTEAFF. The CDR3 DNA reads as TGTGCCAGCAGCCAAGGATGGGGCAACACTGAAGCTTTCTTT.

The rearrangement joins TRBV6-1 to TRBJ1-4, with D unclear. Germline V gene lookup returns CDR1 MNHNS and CDR2 SASEGT. The V end was cut by 2 bases, the J end by 4 bases, with 11 bases between. The CDR3 has 15 amino acids. CDR3 nucleotide sequence: TGTGCCAGCAGTGAATTCGGGCAGCTTAATGAAAAACTGTTTTTT. Translated, it gives CASSEFGQLNEKLFF.

The V call is TRBV19, the J call TRBJ1-4, with 7 bases that match TRBD1. The CDR3 has 14 residues. Germline lookup yields CDR1 LNHDA and CDR2 SQIVND (reference sequence). With V trimmed by 6 bases and J by 8 bases, 9 bases remained unmatched. The CDR3 sequence: CASSNRDSQEKLFF. CDR3 DNA: TGTGCCAGTAGCAACCGGGACAGCCAAGAAAAACTGTTTTTT.

The chain employs TRBV7-2 and TRBJ2-5, with TRBD1 matching 7 bases. V was pared by 9 bases and J by 4 bases, with 5 bases of the junction left unmatched. Germline CDR1 and CDR2: SGHTA and FQGNSA. This CDR3 comprises 12 residues. DNA for the CDR3: TGTGCCAGTGAGGGGGCATCAGAGACCCAGTACTTC. Protein sequence: CASEGASETQYF.

The rearrangement links TRBV7-3 to TRBJ2-1; no clear D. V gave up 4 bases and J gave up 6 bases, with 1 base separating them. Germline values: CDR1 SGHTA, CDR2 FQGTGA. The CDR3 spans 10 residues. The CDR3 protein is CASSCNEQFF. CDR3 sequence (DNA): TGTGCCAGCAGCTGCAATGAGCAGTTCTTC.

The chain links TRBV28 to TRBJ2-5; 8 bases match TRBD2. Germline CDR1 MDHEN, CDR2 SYDVKM. V trimming: 5 bases; J trimming: 5 bases; junction bases outside the gene matches: 4. The CDR3 is made up of 13 amino acids. The CDR3 coding sequence is TGTGCCAGCAGTCCGGGAGGGCCGGAGACCCAGTACTTC. This sequence encodes CASSPGGPETQYF.

Only one count was recorded for this clone. V and J are TRBV7-2 and TRBJ2-1, with 12 positions matching TRBD2. Germline loops: CDR1 SGHTA, CDR2 FQGNSA. The CDR3 runs to 15 residues. Trimming at V came to 4 bases and at J to 7 bases, leaving 5 bases not matched to a gene. CDR3 in amino acids: CASSSSGGAGNEQFF. CDR3 coding DNA: TGTGCCAGCAGCTCTAGCGGGGGGGCCGGGAATGAGCAGTTCTTC.

The rearrangement links TRBV7-6 to TRBJ2-6; TRBD1 aligns across 8 bases. V dropped 7 bases and J dropped 3; count of bases not matched to a gene: 14. Per germline, CDR1 SGHVS and CDR2 FNYEAQ. The CDR3 length is 18 residues. The chain's CDR3 is CASTPSSGGLFGANVLTF. CDR3 bases: TGTGCCAGCACCCCGTCATCAGGGGGCTTGTTTGGGGCCAACGTCCTGACTTTC.

The chain is built from TRBV10-2 and TRBJ1-1; 7 positions agree with TRBD1. The germline gives CDR1 WSHSY, CDR2 SAAADI. The CDR3 has 14 residues. J gave up 0 bases and V 7 bases, and 5 bases lay outside the gene matches. CDR3 sequence (DNA): TGCGCCAGCACCCCGGGACAGCTGAACACTGAAGCTTTCTTT. It is translated as CASTPGQLNTEAFF.

This chain links TRBV4-1 with TRBJ1-3; D gene unclear. Germline V gives CDR1 MGHRA, CDR2 YSYEKL. This CDR3 region has 14 residues. V was trimmed by 3 bases and J by 7 bases, leaving 13 bases between them. Here the CDR3 reads CASSQPGRRNTIYF. The DNA for the CDR3 is TGCGCCAGCAGCCAGCCTGGCAGGCGCAACACCATATATTTT.

This clone was observed a single time. This sequence joins TRBV11-3 and TRBJ1-4; maybe TRBD1 (5 bases). Trimming cost V 5 bases and J 5 bases, with 21 bases left between them. CDR1 is SGHNT, CDR2 YENEEA, per germline. The CDR3 is made up of 17 amino acids. The CDR3 protein is CASSLTPGGTLNEKLFF. CDR3 nucleotides: TGTGCCAGCAGCCTCACCCCGGGAGGGACCCTCAATGAAAAACTGTTTTTT.

This chain links TRBV7-2 with TRBJ2-2; 9 positions match TRBD2. The CDR3 is 15 amino acids. Per the germline V gene, CDR1 is SGHTA and CDR2 is FQGNSA. Germline trimming cut 7 bases from V and 6 bases from J; bases unmatched to any gene: 9. The CDR3 spells CASTRLAEVAGELFF. The CDR3 DNA follows: TGTGCCAGCACCCGACTAGCGGAGGTTGCCGGGGAGCTGTTTTTT.

This chain links TRBV9 with TRBJ2-5; 7 positions agree with TRBD2. This CDR3 region has 15 residues. J lost 0 bases, V lost 0 bases, and 2 bases had no gene match. CDR1 and CDR2 (germline): SGDLS, YYNGEE. The CDR3 DNA reads TGTGCCAGCAGCGTAGACGGGGGGAACCAAGAGACCCAGTACTTC. It translates to CASSVDGGNQETQYF.

The chain has TRBV4-1 and TRBJ1-2, with D hard to call. The germline V gene has CDR1 MGHRA and CDR2 YSYEKL. The CDR3 has 14 amino acids. V was trimmed by 0 bases and J by 7 bases, leaving 12 bases between them. The CDR3 region has the DNA TGCGCCAGCAGCCAAGATCGCCCGGGTTTTGGCTACACCTTC. This sequence encodes CASSQDRPGFGYTF.

The chain uses TRBV11-2 and TRBJ2-7; possible D gene TRBD2, 6 bases. The CDR3 consists of 15 residues. CDR1 and CDR2 from the germline V gene are SGHAT and FQNNGV. V lost 1 base and J 4 bases, leaving 14 bases between the germline ends. CDR3 amino acids: CASSLGLATVYEQYF. CDR3 nucleotides: TGTGCCAGCAGCTTAGGCCTAGCGACGGTTTACGAGCAGTACTTC.

Only a few counts were recorded for this clone. The rearrangement links TRBV28 to TRBJ1-4, with 8 bases matching TRBD1. The germline gives CDR1 MDHEN, CDR2 SYDVKM. The V segment lost 6 bases and the J segment 7 bases; nucleotides outside the gene matches: 16. This CDR3 is built from 17 residues. The DNA of the CDR3 is TGTGCCAGCAGCCTAGGCCTTCTCACAGGGGGGAGTGAAAAACTGTTTTTT. Protein: CASSLGLLTGGSEKLFF. The full variable domain, in which reference TRBV28 and TRBJ1-4 provide the parts outside the CDR3, is DVKVTQSSRYLVKRTGEKVFLECVQDMDHENMFWYRQDPGLGLRLIYFSYDVKMKEKGDIPEGYSVSREKKERFSLILESASTNQTSMYLCASSLGLLTGGSEKLFFGSGTQLSVL.

The rearrangement links TRBV3-1 (or the pseudogene TRBV3-2) to TRBJ1-4, with a tentative D call TRBD1 (6 bases). The CDR3 has 14 residues. CDR1 LGHDT and CDR2 YNNKEL come from the germline V gene (reference sequence). The V end lost 5 bases, the J end lost 8 bases, and 15 bases lay between the germline ends. The CDR3: CASSYTGLDEKLFF. The CDR3 DNA sequence: TGTGCCAGCAGCTACACAGGGTTGGACGAAAAACTGTTTTTT.

The CDR3 spells CASSSGGSYEQYF. The DNA for the CDR3 is TGTGCCAGCAGTTCAGGGGGCTCCTACGAGCAGTACTTC. The chain couples TRBV28 to TRBJ2-7; TRBD1 matches 7 bases. There are 13 residues in the CDR3. CDR1 and CDR2 (germline): MDHEN, SYDVKM. The V segment lost 4 bases and the J segment 0 bases; nucleotides outside the gene matches: 0.